This T cell receptor beta chain was identified during a study of siplizumab effects on memory and regulatory T cells. Regarding the study as a whole: Proliferating siplizumab-culture Tregs lacked confirmation of suppressive function.

To note about this clone: Its target is unknown.

The data were produced by immunoSEQ multiplex PCR, yet TCRdb's version contains in-frame clones alone and is incomplete. The sample has roughly 100,000 clones; 93% are singletons. The receptor was isolated from a human donor in good health. The specimen sequenced was CD8+ T cells sorted from blood.

The CDR3 region is CASSPTNPGFVMNTEAFF. Here the CDR3 DNA reads TGTGCCAGCAGCCCGACAAACCCGGGGTTTGTCATGAACACTGAAGCTTTCTTT. The rearrangement uses TRBV11-3 and TRBJ1-1, with unresolved D. The CDR3 loop spans 18 amino acids. With 5 bases removed from V and 0 bases from J, the gap between germline ends came to 22 bases. The germline CDR1 and CDR2 sequences are SGHNT and YENEEA.